Shown below are 22 T cell receptor beta chains from a single sample sequenced in a study of OX40 agonist ivuxolimab in advanced cancers. Using immunoSEQ multiplex PCR, the repertoire was profiled, and TCRdb retains in-frame clones only, with some absent. The sample includes 70,000 or so clones, roughly 80% seen only once; the top ten take approximately 1%. Sequences were derived from CD4+ or CD8+ T cells sorted from blood, sampled in a trial of the OX40 agonist ivuxolimab. The receptors originated from an adult with an advanced solid tumor such as melanoma, head and neck, liver or kidney cancer.

The V call is TRBV5-4, the J call TRBJ2-7; no firm D call. Looked up from germline, CDR1 is SGHNT and CDR2 is YYREEE (reference sequence). The V end was cut by 4 bases, the J end by 3 bases, with 14 bases between. The CDR3 has 14 amino acids. CDR3 loop: CASSPDGPIYEQYF. In DNA form, the CDR3 reads TGTGCCAGCAGCCCCGACGGGCCGATCTACGAGCAGTACTTC.

The V gene is TRBV5-1, the J gene TRBJ2-5; 7 bases align to TRBD1. Germline trimming cut 2 bases from V and 5 bases from J; bases unmatched to any gene: 0. Per germline, CDR1 SGHRS and CDR2 YFSETQ. The CDR3 sequence is 12 residues long. The CDR3, as DNA: TGCGCCAGCAGCTTCAGGGGGGAGACCCAGTACTTC. Protein product: CASSFRGETQYF.

The chain couples TRBV7-9 to TRBJ2-6, with a tentative D call TRBD1 (6 bases). Germline CDR1 SEHNR, CDR2 FQNEAQ (reference sequence). The CDR3 extends over 16 amino acids. V lost 3 bases and J 0 bases, leaving 9 bases between the germline ends. CDR3: CASSFEGGSGANVLTF. CDR3 bases: TGTGCCAGCAGCTTCGAAGGGGGCTCTGGGGCCAACGTCCTGACTTTC.

V is TRBV28 and J is TRBJ1-2; TRBD1 agrees at 8 bases. CDR1 is MDHEN, CDR2 SYDVKM, per germline. The CDR3 covers 15 residues. Trimming took 5 bases from V and 4 from J; bases not matched to a gene: 9. This chain's CDR3 is CASSLAQGAIYGYTF. In nucleotides, the CDR3 is TGTGCCAGCAGTCTTGCTCAGGGGGCAATCTATGGCTACACCTTC.

The chain is built from TRBV4-2 and TRBJ2-7; D is ambiguous. The V gene lost 1 base and the J gene lost 5 bases, with 9 bases spanning the gap. The CDR3 is made up of 13 amino acids. The germline V gene has CDR1 LGHNA and CDR2 YNFKEQ. The CDR3 bases are TGTGCCAGCAGCCAAGGGACCAGCAACGAGCAGTACTTC. Residues: CASSQGTSNEQYF.

The chain is built from TRBV7-9 and TRBJ2-3; no clear D. Looked up from germline, CDR1 is SEHNR and CDR2 is FQNEAQ (reference sequence). V lost 1 base and J 6 bases, leaving 14 bases between the germline ends. This CDR3 has 15 residues. The CDR3 region is CASSLVWDTVDTQYF. CDR3 nucleotide sequence: TGTGCCAGCAGCTTAGTGTGGGATACAGTGGATACGCAGTATTTT.

V is TRBV5-4 and J is TRBJ1-1; D perhaps matches TRBD1 (6 bases). The germline V gene has CDR1 SGHNT and CDR2 YYREEE (reference sequence). This CDR3 is built from 15 residues. Trimming took 4 bases from V and 3 from J, leaving 16 bases between them. In DNA form, the CDR3 reads TGTGCCAGCAGCAACCGGGACACCCTCGACACTGAAGCTTTCTTT. It is translated as CASSNRDTLDTEAFF.

This clone appeared a few times. This chain links TRBV18 with TRBJ1-1; D is possibly TRBD1 (5 bases). V dropped 2 bases and J dropped 0 bases, with 7 bases sitting between them. Looked up from germline, CDR1 is KGHSH and CDR2 is LQKENI. The CDR3 length is 14 residues. CDR3 amino acids: CASSPRGLNTEAFF. In nucleotides, the CDR3 is TGTGCCAGCTCACCAAGGGGTCTGAACACTGAAGCTTTCTTT.

This chain links TRBV7-2 with TRBJ2-5, with no clear D. The germline CDR1 and CDR2 sequences are SGHTA and FQGNSA. The CDR3 has 14 residues. V was trimmed by 5 bases and J by 5 bases, leaving 15 bases between them. CDR3 DNA: TGTGCCAGCAGCCGACAATTAGGATGGGAGACCCAGTACTTC. Translating it yields CASSRQLGWETQYF. The variable domain in full, completed from reference TRBV7-2 and TRBJ2-5, reads GAGVSQSPSNKVTEKGKDVELRCDPISGHTALYWYRQSLGQGLEFLIYFQGNSAPDKSGLPSDRFSAERTGGSVSTLTIQRTQQEDSAVYLCASSRQLGWETQYFGPGTRLLVL.

The chain combines TRBV19 with TRBJ2-6; D is undetermined. CDR1 is LNHDA, CDR2 SQIVND, per germline (reference sequence). The CDR3 runs 15 residues. Trimming stripped 7 bases from V and 1 base from J, with 11 bases between. In nucleotides, the CDR3 is TGTGCCAGTAACATGGCGGTGTCTGGGGCCAACGTCCTGACTTTC. The encoded protein is CASNMAVSGANVLTF.

V usage is TRBV6-5 and J usage is TRBJ1-3, with a weak D call TRBD1 (5 bases). Germline V CDR1 and CDR2: MNHEY, SVGAGI. The CDR3 length is 14 residues. V was trimmed by 6 bases and J by 0 bases, leaving 9 bases between them. Written as DNA, the CDR3 is TGTGCCAGCAGACAGGACTTCTCTGGAAACACCATATATTTT. It yields the protein CASRQDFSGNTIYF.

The J gene is TRBJ1-1, the V gene TRBV28; 7 bases map to TRBD1. V gave up 7 bases and J gave up 4 bases; unmatched junction bases: 3. This CDR3 region has 12 residues. Germline V lookup: CDR1 MDHEN, CDR2 SYDVKM. CDR3 sequence reads: CASIRQGTEAFF. CDR3 sequence (DNA): TGTGCCAGCATCCGACAGGGCACTGAAGCTTTCTTT. Supplemented by reference TRBV28 and TRBJ1-1, the full variable domain reads DVKVTQSSRYLVKRTGEKVFLECVQDMDHENMFWYRQDPGLGLRLIYFSYDVKMKEKGDIPEGYSVSREKKERFSLILESASTNQTSMYLCASIRQGTEAFFGQGTRLTVV.

About this clone itself: The junction shows a germline mismatch at one end, possibly a read error. V gene TRBV29-1 combines with J gene TRBJ2-2; 8 positions agree with TRBD2. Germline assignment: CDR1 SQVTM and CDR2 ANQGSEA. The CDR3 spans 13 residues. The CDR3 coding sequence is TGCAGCGTTCAGCGGGGGCCCACCCGGGAGCTGTTTTTT. It is translated as CSVQRGPTRELFF.

This CDR3 is CASSAGTGYGYTF. For the CDR3, the DNA is TGCGCCAGCAGTGCCGGGACAGGCTATGGCTACACCTTC. The chain carries TRBV10-2 and TRBJ1-2; TRBD1 matches 8 bases. Per the germline V gene, CDR1 is WSHSY and CDR2 is SAAADI. V lost 4 bases to trimming and J lost 4 bases; unmatched junction nucleotides: 2. CDR3 length: 13 amino acids.

The genes are TRBV11-2 and TRBJ2-1, with TRBD2 identical over 10 bases. Losses at the gene ends were 3 bases for V and 3 bases for J; bases not matched to a gene: 2. CDR3 length: 15 amino acids. CDR1 and CDR2 (germline): SGHAT, FQNNGV. Written as DNA, the CDR3 is TGTGCCAGCAGCTTTAAGCGGGGGGGCTACAATGAGCAGTTCTTC. Translation gives CASSFKRGGYNEQFF. Full variable domain (missing parts from reference TRBV11-2 and TRBJ2-1): EAGVAQSPRYKIIEKRQSVAFWCNPISGHATLYWYQQILGQGPKLLIQFQNNGVVDDSQLPKDRFSAERLKGVDSTLKIQPAKLEDSAVYLCASSFKRGGYNEQFFGPGTRLTVL.

The chain links TRBV28 to TRBJ2-7; D unresolved. Per germline, CDR1 MDHEN and CDR2 SYDVKM. With 11 bases removed from V and 2 bases from J, the gap between germline ends came to 10 bases. The CDR3 is 11 amino acids. In nucleotides, the CDR3 is TGTGCCCAGCCCCCGCCCTACGAGCAGTACTTC. Amino acid sequence: CAQPPPYEQYF.

This clone occurred many times. This sequence joins TRBV14 and TRBJ1-2; D gene uncertain. The CDR3 is made up of 14 amino acids. Germline loops: CDR1 SGHDN, CDR2 FVKESK. V was cut by 0 bases and J by 6 bases, with 11 bases left in between. CDR3 bases: TGTGCCAGCAGCCAAGATCGTCAGGAGCATGGCTACACCTTC. Its protein product is CASSQDRQEHGYTF.

The chain uses TRBV27 and TRBJ2-7; 8 nucleotides line up with TRBD1. Germline assignment: CDR1 MNHEY and CDR2 SMNVEV (reference sequence). The CDR3 consists of 13 residues. Trimming cost V 6 bases and J 3 bases; bases outside gene matches: 4. The CDR3 spells CASSPGQGYEQYF. The CDR3 DNA reads TGTGCCAGCAGCCCCGGACAGGGCTACGAGCAGTACTTC.

The chain is built from TRBV11-2 and TRBJ2-1; 11 nucleotides line up with TRBD2. Germline V lookup: CDR1 SGHAT, CDR2 FQNNGV. The junction had 5 bases not matched to a gene; V was cut back by 1 base and J by 6 bases. The CDR3 runs 16 residues. As DNA, the CDR3 is TGTGCCAGCAGCTTAGCTGGGCTAGCGGGGGGCAATGAGCAGTTCTTC. Translated, it gives CASSLAGLAGGNEQFF.

This clone was counted a few times. The chain uses TRBV25-1 and TRBJ2-2; TRBD1 aligns across 8 bases. The J segment lost 7 bases and the V segment lost 2 bases, leaving 6 bases of the junction unmatched. This CDR3 is 15 amino acids long. The V gene's germline CDR1 is MGHDK and CDR2 SYGVNS. CDR3 coding DNA: TGTGCCAGCAGTGAACAGGGGGCGAGAGTCGGGGAGCTGTTTTTT. Residues: CASSEQGARVGELFF.

The chain uses TRBV6-5 and TRBJ1-1; tentative D call: TRBD1 (5 bases). Trimming shortened V by 7 bases and J by 1 base, and 16 bases separated the two germline ends. The CDR3 totals 15 residues. CDR1 is MNHEY, CDR2 SVGAGI, per germline. The CDR3 reads CASTSTLGGNTEAFF. CDR3 DNA sequence: TGTGCCAGCACCTCCACCCTCGGGGGGAACACTGAAGCTTTCTTT.

The chain links TRBV7-2 to TRBJ2-7; D not resolved. Germline-derived CDR1 and CDR2 are SGHTA and FQGNSA. Trimming left V 5 bases short and J 9 bases short, with 11 bases between. The CDR3 extends over 11 amino acids. CDR3 sequence: CASSAGGGQYF. In nucleotides, the CDR3 is TGTGCCAGCAGCGCCGGCGGTGGGCAGTACTTC. The full variable domain, its missing parts supplied by reference TRBV7-2 and TRBJ2-7, is GAGVSQSPSNKVTEKGKDVELRCDPISGHTALYWYRQSLGQGLEFLIYFQGNSAPDKSGLPSDRFSAERTGGSVSTLTIQRTQQEDSAVYLCASSAGGGQYFGPGTRLTVT.